This is a list of T cell receptor beta chains from one sample in a study of breast tumors, draining lymph nodes, adjacent tissues. TCRdb reprocessed the multiplex PCR reads with MiXCR, giving one entry per CDR3 protein. This sample has approximately 210,000 distinct CDR3 sequences, with about 30% found just once. Sequencing was done on a sample of axillary lymph node tissue. These receptors originate from a female donor with breast cancer. Some clones in this sample may be carry-over from other donors' samples. Both conserved end residues are part of each CDR3. D genes are given only for firm matches. Not every row has a clone size; where given, it reads once, few, many or a size class.

d_gene	v_gene	j_gene	abundance	CDR3aa	CDR3nt
TRBD2	TRBV24-1	TRBJ2-1	many	CATSDPGGTSGKSEQFF	TGTGCCACCAGTGACCCAGGGGGGACTAGCGGGAAAAGTGAGCAGTTCTTC
TRBD2	TRBV5-1	TRBJ2-7	-	CASSLVMASGTPYEQYF	TGCGCCAGCAGCTTGGTGATGGCTAGCGGGACTCCCTACGAGCAGTACTTC
-	TRBV10-1	TRBJ2-2	once	CASSEKRGHCTGELFF	TGCGCCAGCAGTGAGAAAAGGGGTCATTGTACCGGGGAGCTGTTTTTT
-	TRBV29-1	TRBJ1-2	-	CSVEINYGYTF	TGCAGCGTTGAAATTAACTATGGCTACACCTTC
-	TRBV24-1	TRBJ1-2	-	CATSDFGGRGRVGYTF	TGTGCCACCAGTGATTTTGGGGGCAGGGGTAGAGTTGGCTACACCTTC
TRBD1	TRBV7-3	TRBJ2-2	many	CASSVSFRDRADTGELFF	TGTGCCAGCAGCGTCTCTTTCCGGGACAGGGCCGACACCGGGGAGCTGTTTTTT
-	TRBV20-1	TRBJ2-7	many	CSARARGEYEQYF	TGCAGTGCTAGAGCTAGGGGGGAGTACGAGCAGTACTTC
-	TRBV27	TRBJ2-7	few	CASSLVGVGYEQYF	TGTGCCAGCAGTTTAGTGGGAGTGGGCTACGAGCAGTACTTC
TRBD2	TRBV7-2	TRBJ2-1	many	CASSRLAGANEQFF	TGTGCCAGCAGCCGACTAGCGGGAGCCAATGAGCAGTTCTTC
TRBD1	TRBV6-6	TRBJ2-7	many	CASSSNRDRGRSYEQYF	TGTGCCAGCAGCTCTAACCGGGACAGGGGCCGCTCCTACGAGCAGTACTTC
-	TRBV11-3	TRBJ1-1	-	CASSLDRGLIPEAFF	TGTGCCAGCAGCTTAGATAGGGGTCTGATACCGGAAGCTTTCTTT
-	TRBV2	TRBJ1-2	-	CASSDSNDYGYTF	TGTGCCAGCAGTGATAGTAACGACTATGGCTACACCTTC
-	TRBV24-1	TRBJ2-3	once	CATSAVAGVTDTQYF	TGTGCCACCAGCGCCGTGGCCGGGGTCACAGATACGCAGTATTTT
TRBD2	TRBV7-3	TRBJ2-3	-	CASSLTIGGLAGGGDTDTQYF	TGTGCCAGCAGCTTAACGATAGGAGGACTAGCGGGAGGAGGGGACACAGATACGCAGTATTTT
-	TRBV19	TRBJ1-5	many	CASSTLRGDQPQHF	TGTGCCAGTAGTACTCTCCGGGGGGATCAGCCCCAGCATTTT
-	TRBV20-1	TRBJ2-3	many	CSGQPGTSTDTQYF	TGCAGTGGCCAACCAGGGACTAGCACAGATACGCAGTATTTT
-	TRBV7-3	TRBJ2-3	-	CASSKGTSEQYF	TGTGCCAGCAGTAAAGGGACAAGTGAGCAGTATTTT
TRBD2	TRBV7-3	TRBJ2-6	-	CASSPWTSGSTGANVLTF	TGTGCCAGCAGCCCGTGGACTAGCGGGAGCACTGGGGCCAACGTCCTGACTTTC
TRBD2	TRBV7-2	TRBJ2-7	many	CASSSSGRWNEQYF	TGTGCCAGCAGCTCCAGCGGGAGGTGGAACGAGCAGTACTTC
-	TRBV5-4	TRBJ1-2	few	CASSGATAGAGGYTF	TGTGCCAGCAGCGGGGCTACAGCGGGCGCGGGGGGCTACACCTTC
-	TRBV7-8	TRBJ1-2	many	CASSLEWDERDGYPF	TGTGCCAGCAGCTTAGAATGGGACGAGAGGGATGGCTACCCCTTC
-	TRBV24-1	TRBJ2-1	-	CATASVDGNNEQFF	TGTGCCACCGCCTCCGTGGACGGAAACAATGAGCAGTTCTTC
TRBD2	TRBV5-1	TRBJ2-2	-	CASSTGYSSGTSTGELFF	TGCGCCAGCAGCACAGGTTATTCTAGCGGGACGAGCACCGGGGAGCTGTTTTTT
TRBD1	TRBV20-1	TRBJ1-1	many	CSARGDRGYTEAFF	TGCAGTGCTAGAGGTGACAGGGGTTACACTGAAGCTTTCTTT
-	TRBV2	TRBJ2-6	-	CASSEVPTF	TGTGCCAGCAGTGAGGTCCCGACTTTC
TRBD1	TRBV6-2/TRBV6-3	TRBJ1-5	many	CASSGTGHLQPQHF	TGTGCCAGCAGTGGGACAGGGCACCTTCAGCCCCAGCATTTT
TRBD2	TRBV7-2	TRBJ2-7	many	CASTKRDYSEQYF	TGTGCCAGCACCAAGAGGGACTACTCCGAGCAGTACTTC
-	TRBV5-6	TRBJ2-1	many	CASSLPGRYNEQFF	TGTGCCAGCAGCCTGCCGGGACGGTACAATGAGCAGTTCTTC
TRBD1	TRBV27	TRBJ1-4	-	CASSLRQGITNEKLFF	TGTGCCAGCAGTTTGAGACAGGGGATAACTAATGAAAAACTGTTTTTT
-	TRBV11-3	TRBJ2-1	-	CASSLDLAAGSF	TGTGCCAGCAGCTTAGATTTGGCAGCAGGGTCCTTC
TRBD1	TRBV19	TRBJ2-2	many	CASETGSGELFF	TGTGCCAGCGAGACAGGGAGCGGGGAGCTGTTTTTT
TRBD2	TRBV7-3	TRBJ2-3	many	CASSFFGGRDTQYF	TGTGCCAGCAGCTTTTTTGGCGGGAGGGATACGCAGTATTTT
TRBD2	TRBV19	TRBJ2-7	many	CASSQRQSPSGRGPYEQYF	TGTGCCAGTAGCCAACGCCAGTCGCCTAGCGGGAGGGGACCCTACGAGCAGTACTTC
-	TRBV25-1	TRBJ2-2	many	CASERTENTGELFF	TGTGCCAGCGAAAGGACAGAGAACACCGGGGAGCTGTTTTTT
-	TRBV7-9	TRBJ2-1	many	CASSLSRSNEQFF	TGTGCCAGCAGCTTATCTAGGAGTAATGAGCAGTTCTTC
-	TRBV29-1	TRBJ1-4	-	CSVGRAFDEKLFF	TGCAGCGTTGGAAGGGCGTTCGATGAAAAACTGTTTTTT
-	TRBV10-2	TRBJ1-5	many	CASTDSDDQPQHF	TGCGCCAGCACGGACAGCGACGATCAGCCCCAGCATTTT
TRBD2	TRBV6-6	TRBJ2-7	many	CASTPRESAEQYF	TGTGCCAGCACCCCGCGGGAGAGTGCCGAGCAGTACTTC
-	TRBV11-2	TRBJ1-6	many	CASSLRRDSPLHF	TGTGCCAGCAGCTTACGACGTGATTCACCCCTCCACTTT
-	TRBV7-9	TRBJ2-3	-	CASMSTDTQYF	TGTGCCAGCATGTCGACAGATACGCAGTATTTT
-	TRBV7-2	TRBJ2-7	-	CAGSLQKPGPAGYEQYF	TGTGCCGGCAGCTTGCAAAAACCGGGACCAGCGGGCTACGAGCAGTACTTC
TRBD2	TRBV11-3	TRBJ2-6	-	CASSLGGTTGLTF	TGTGCCAGCAGCTTAGGCGGGACTACCGGCCTGACTTTC
-	TRBV12-3/TRBV12-4	TRBJ1-5	once	CASSLNWIGVVGGRAEQPQHF	TGTGCCAGCAGTTTAAATTGGATCGGTGTCGTTGGGGGCAGGGCAGAGCAGCCCCAGCATTTT
-	TRBV6-5	TRBJ1-3	-	CASRLFGTTNTGESSGNTIYF	TGTGCCAGCAGGTTGTTCGGGACTACAAACACCGGGGAGTCCTCTGGAAACACCATATATTTT
-	TRBV5-8	TRBJ2-5	many	CASRREYQETQYF	TGTGCCAGCAGAAGGGAGTACCAAGAGACCCAGTACTTC
TRBD1	TRBV5-1	TRBJ1-2	-	CASTRETGGSHGYTF	TGCGCCAGCACCCGAGAGACAGGGGGAAGCCATGGCTACACCTTC
-	TRBV11-3	TRBJ2-3	many	CASSRARGTDTQYF	TGTGCCAGCAGCCGAGCCAGGGGAACAGATACGCAGTATTTT
-	TRBV3-1	TRBJ2-7	many	CASSLPGKDPEEQYF	TGTGCCAGCAGCCTCCCAGGGAAGGACCCAGAGGAGCAGTACTTC
-	TRBV5-1	TRBJ2-1	many	CASSGGRLDPNNEQFF	TGCGCCAGCAGCGGAGGGAGACTAGATCCAAACAATGAGCAGTTCTTC
-	TRBV20-1	TRBJ1-1	-	CSAPGQTNAEAFF	TGCAGTGCTCCGGGGCAGACAAACGCTGAAGCTTTCTTT
TRBD2	TRBV28	TRBJ2-7	many	CASSKVAGVTYEQYF	TGTGCCAGCAGTAAAGTAGCGGGAGTTACCTACGAGCAGTACTTC
TRBD2	TRBV4-2	TRBJ2-3	many	CASSQGLAATDTQYF	TGTGCCAGCAGCCAAGGACTAGCGGCGACAGATACGCAGTATTTT
TRBD2	TRBV6-1	TRBJ2-7	many	CASSFAGGRYEQYF	TGTGCCAGCAGTTTCGCGGGAGGGCGCTACGAGCAGTACTTC
TRBD1	TRBV10-3	TRBJ1-2	many	CAISGAGGQGNYGYTF	TGTGCCATCAGCGGGGCGGGAGGACAGGGGAACTATGGCTACACCTTC
-	TRBV7-3	TRBJ2-1	-	CASSLGQRANDEQFF	TGTGCCAGCAGCCTGGGTCAGAGGGCGAACGATGAGCAGTTCTTC
TRBD1	TRBV20-1	TRBJ2-3	once	CGAGTGGDAADTQYF	TGCGGTGCGGGGACAGGGGGCGACGCTGCAGATACGCAGTATTTT
-	TRBV7-3	TRBJ2-6	many	CASSSHGGALGANVLTF	TGTGCCAGCAGCTCCCACGGGGGCGCGCTCGGGGCCAACGTCCTGACTTTC
-	TRBV3-1	TRBJ2-7	many	CASSLRLDYEQYF	TGTGCCAGCAGCCTAAGACTAGATTACGAGCAGTACTTC
-	TRBV30	TRBJ1-4	-	CGTSGKATSSLFF	TGTGGCACGTCGGGCAAGGCTACGAGCAGTCTGTTTTTT